This record covers a single T cell receptor beta chain. In the original analysis: Estimation of nucleated cell counts relied on the amplification of reference gene primers. Sequencing was performed with immunoSEQ multiplex PCR; in TCRdb, only in-frame clones are kept and a portion is missing. V, J and clone size were drawn from that table, and D and trimming were deduced from the DNA. Found here are over 150,000 clones, roughly 76% of them singletons; the top ten hold less than 15%. The CDR3 length is 15 residues. V was trimmed by 0 bases and J by 3 bases, leaving 13 bases between them. The germline V gene has CDR1 SGHKS and CDR2 YYEKEE (reference sequence). The data were taken from a study of blood T cell repertoires in COVID-19. Across the study: The origin of the acute and convalescent COVID-19 samples was the United States, Italy and Spain. T cells, B-cell-depleted T cells, or PBMCs provided the cDNA or gDNA that served as material.

The clonotype was recovered from a woman older than 75 with COVID-19, enrolled during active disease. Sequenced material: peripheral blood. The chain has TRBV5-5 and TRBJ2-7; tentative D call: TRBD2 (5 bases). The CDR3 loop is CASSLAAGAGYEQYF. CDR3 DNA sequence: TGTGCCAGCAGCTTGGCCGCGGGCGCGGGCTACGAGCAGTACTTC.